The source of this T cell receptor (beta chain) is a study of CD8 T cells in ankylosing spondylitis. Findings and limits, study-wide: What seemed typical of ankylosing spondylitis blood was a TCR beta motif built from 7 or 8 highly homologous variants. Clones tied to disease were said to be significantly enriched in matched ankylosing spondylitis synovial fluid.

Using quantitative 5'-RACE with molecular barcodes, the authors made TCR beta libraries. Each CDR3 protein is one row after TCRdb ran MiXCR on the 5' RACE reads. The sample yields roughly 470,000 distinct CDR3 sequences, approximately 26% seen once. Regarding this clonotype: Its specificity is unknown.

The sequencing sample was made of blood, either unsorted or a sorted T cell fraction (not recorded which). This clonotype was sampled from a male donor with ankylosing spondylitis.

The CDR3 protein is CASRTSPDTGELFF. The CDR3, as DNA: TGCGCCAGCAGAACTAGCCCTGACACCGGGGAGCTGTTTTTT. This chain connects TRBV5-1 to TRBJ2-2; TRBD2 is a possible D gene (6 bases). Germline CDR1 is SGHRS and CDR2 is YFSETQ. This CDR3 region has 14 residues. V dropped 5 bases and J dropped 3 bases, with 11 bases sitting between them. The complete variable domain, with remaining parts taken from reference TRBV5-1 and TRBJ2-2, reads KAGVTQTPRYLIKTRGQQVTLSCSPISGHRSVSWYQQTPGQGLQFLFEYFSETQRNKGNFPGRFSGRQFSNSRSEMNVSTLELGDSALYLCASRTSPDTGELFFGEGSRLTVL.